This T cell receptor (beta chain) was sequenced in a study of control samples from healthy donors and cancer patients. V shed 2 bases and J shed 6 bases, with 16 bases lying between them. This CDR3 contains 16 residues. Generated by immunoSEQ multiplex PCR, the TCRdb table keeps only in-frame clones and is missing some. The sample lists approximately 97,000 clones; 80% to 95% were seen once. This receptor was taken from a human donor in good health. The donor label of this sample is uncertain. V and J are TRBV23-1 and TRBJ2-2; perhaps TRBD1 as D (5 bases). TRBV23-1 is labeled an ORF, and its function is uncertain. Sequencing input: blood. The CDR3 loop is CASSQTSRDSAGELFF. CDR3 nucleotide sequence: TGCGCCAGCAGTCAAACTTCCAGGGATTCGGCCGGGGAGCTGTTTTTT.